The 30 T cell receptor beta chains in this list originate from one sample, sequenced in a study of beta chain features in type 1 diabetes. Study-wide findings and caveats: A moderate, significant TCRB CDR3 shortening appeared in type 1 diabetes across four CD4+ subsets.

These TCRs are of unknown antigen specificity. Expressed TCRB transcripts were sequenced after all isolated RNA was converted to cDNA. The repertoire was sequenced with immunoSEQ multiplex PCR; TCRdb's copy has only in-frame clones and lacks some. The sample lists some 700,000 clones, roughly 12% occurring once. Sequencing was performed on naive CD4+ T cells from blood. These receptors were taken from a man aged 18 to 29 with type 1 diabetes.

This clone was seen only a few times. This chain uses TRBV9 with TRBJ1-1; D is ambiguous. Germline values: CDR1 SGDLS, CDR2 YYNGEE. There are 15 residues in the CDR3. The V end was cut by 1 base, the J end by 1 base, with 11 bases between. As DNA, the CDR3 is TGTGCCAGCAGCGTAAGTGGGAGCACGAACACTGAAGCTTTCTTT. Amino acids: CASSVSGSTNTEAFF.

J is TRBJ2-1 and V is TRBV7-9; D assignment may be TRBD1 or TRBD2 (6 bases each). Between the trimmed V and J ends, which lost 6 bases and 5 bases, there was a span of 14 bases. CDR1 is SEHNR and CDR2 is FQNEAQ in the germline V gene (reference sequence). CDR3 length: 14 amino acids. The CDR3 DNA reads as TGTGCCAGCAGACAGAGGGGGGCAAACAATGAGCAGTTCTTC. It translates to CASRQRGANNEQFF.

This clone came up once. The chain has TRBV6-5 and TRBJ1-1; D gene unclear. Germline CDR1 and CDR2: MNHEY and SVGAGI. This CDR3 comprises 15 residues. V lost 0 bases to trimming and J lost 0 bases, with 8 bases between them. CDR3 sequence (DNA): TGTGCCAGCAGTTACTCGTACACACTGAACACTGAAGCTTTCTTT. Translating it yields CASSYSYTLNTEAFF.

This chain connects TRBV7-6 to TRBJ2-5; D gene unclear. The germline V gene has CDR1 SGHVS and CDR2 FNYEAQ. V was pared by 1 base and J by 1 base, with 4 bases between. This CDR3 comprises 13 residues. The CDR3 nucleotides read TGTGCCAGCAGCTTAGGGACCCAAGAGACCCAGTACTTC. Translated: CASSLGTQETQYF.

A word on this clone: This CDR3 is missing its conserved last phenylalanine or tryptophan, likely due to a read error. The chain employs TRBV5-4 and TRBJ1-2; no reliable D call. The CDR3 consists of 11 residues. The V and J ends lost 4 bases and 1 base respectively, with 2 bases between them. Looked up from germline, CDR1 is SGHNT and CDR2 is YYREEE (reference sequence). CDR3 sequence reads: CASSDNYGYTL. DNA of the CDR3: TGTGCCAGCAGCGATAACTATGGCTACACCCTC.

This chain joins TRBV6-1 and TRBJ2-7; D gene ambiguous. The CDR3 is 12 residues long. The germline V and J ends were trimmed by 5 bases and 0 bases, with 5 bases remaining between them. Germline-derived CDR1 and CDR2 are MNHNS and SASEGT. CDR3 nucleotides: TGTGCCAGCAGTTCGAGCTCCTACGAGCAGTACTTC. As protein: CASSSSSYEQYF.

V is TRBV7-9 and J is TRBJ2-3; D might be TRBD2 (5 bases). Trimming cost V 2 bases and J 4 bases, with 13 bases left between them. Germline V gene sequence: CDR1 SEHNR, CDR2 FQNEAQ (reference sequence). This CDR3 has 15 residues. CDR3 residues: CASSLPLAGADTQYF. The CDR3 nucleotides read TGTGCCAGCAGCTTACCCTTAGCCGGGGCAGATACGCAGTATTTT.

This clone was counted between two and nine times. The V gene is TRBV28, the J gene TRBJ2-7; D unresolved. In germline, CDR1 is MDHEN, CDR2 SYDVKM. The V and J ends lost 7 bases and 3 bases respectively, with 7 bases between them. The CDR3 covers 11 residues. The CDR3 is CASTGVYEQYF. In nucleotides, the CDR3 is TGTGCCAGCACGGGTGTCTACGAGCAGTACTTC.

This clone was counted between two and nine times. V is TRBV4-1 and J is TRBJ2-3; D unresolved. From germline, CDR1 is MGHRA and CDR2 YSYEKL. V lost 1 base, J lost 5 bases, and 4 bases lay in between. The CDR3 extends over 12 amino acids. The CDR3 DNA reads TGCGCCAGCAGCCAAGTGATAGATACGCAGTATTTT. This codes for CASSQVIDTQYF.

This clone came up a few times. V and J are TRBV28 and TRBJ1-1, with D maybe TRBD1 (6 bases). Trimming left V 7 bases short and J 1 base short, with 16 bases between. CDR3 size: 15 residues. Germline CDR1 MDHEN, CDR2 SYDVKM. CDR3 coding DNA: TGTGCCAGCAATCCTTCGGGACATTGGAACACTGAAGCTTTCTTT. This sequence encodes CASNPSGHWNTEAFF.

The CDR3 DNA follows: TGCGCCAGCAGCCCCGTCGGGGGGCAGACTGAAGCTTTCTTT. It encodes CASSPVGGQTEAFF. The chain links TRBV4-1 to TRBJ1-1, with D perhaps matching TRBD1 (6 bases). Germline lookup yields CDR1 MGHRA and CDR2 YSYEKL. This CDR3 is built from 14 residues. V was clipped by 4 bases and J by 5 bases, with 14 bases between them.

This rearrangement joins TRBV7-9 to TRBJ1-5, with 8 bases lining up with TRBD1. The CDR3 has 14 residues. With V trimmed by 4 bases and J by 6 bases, 5 bases remained unmatched. Germline V lookup: CDR1 SEHNR, CDR2 FQNEAQ (reference sequence). The CDR3 DNA reads TGTGCCAGCAGCTCCGGACAGGGCGGTCAGCCCCAGCATTTT. Protein product: CASSSGQGGQPQHF.

The chain couples TRBV5-4 to TRBJ1-2; no clear D. Germline V CDR1 and CDR2: SGHNT, YYREEE (reference sequence). The CDR3 is made up of 13 amino acids. V was pared by 4 bases and J by 3 bases, with 10 bases between. In DNA form, the CDR3 reads TGTGCCAGCAGCGAAGGGCGGGACTATGGCTACACCTTC. This translates into CASSEGRDYGYTF.

This clone has only a few counts. This chain uses TRBV5-6 with TRBJ2-1; D gene unclear. CDR1 is SGHDT and CDR2 is YYEEEE in the germline V gene. This CDR3 spans 13 amino acids. V lost 0 bases to trimming and J lost 4 bases, with 5 bases between them. The CDR3 is CASSLGAYNEQFF. The CDR3 DNA reads as TGTGCCAGCAGCTTGGGGGCTTACAATGAGCAGTTCTTC.

The chain links TRBV7-9 to TRBJ2-7; 9 nucleotides align to TRBD1. The CDR3 is 12 residues long. Germline V gene sequence: CDR1 SEHNR, CDR2 FQNEAQ (reference sequence). V shed 5 bases and J 12 bases; nucleotides not matched to a gene: 8. This CDR3 is CASSPGTGGPYF. DNA for the CDR3: TGTGCCAGCAGCCCAGGTACAGGGGGCCCGTACTTC.

This clone was counted only a few times. This chain connects TRBV6-5 to TRBJ2-7; maybe TRBD1 (5 bases). Trimming removed 2 bases at V and 2 bases at J, with 13 bases between. CDR3 length equals 15 residues. CDR1 is MNHEY and CDR2 is SVGAGI in the germline V gene. This CDR3 is CASSYRTQPTYEQYF. In nucleotides, the CDR3 is TGTGCCAGCAGTTACCGGACACAGCCAACCTACGAGCAGTACTTC.

In this sample, this clone turned up a few times. The V gene is TRBV5-1, the J gene TRBJ2-3; unclear D gene. In germline, CDR1 is SGHRS, CDR2 YFSETQ. CDR3 length equals 13 residues. The V end was cut by 3 bases, the J end by 2 bases, with 7 bases between. CDR3 bases: TGCGCCAGCAGCTCCCAGGTCACAGATACGCAGTATTTT. Translation: CASSSQVTDTQYF.

The chain carries TRBV7-3 and TRBJ1-5; D is possibly TRBD1 (6 bases). The CDR3 covers 15 residues. Germline V gene data show CDR1 as SGHTA and CDR2 as FQGTGA. V gave up 5 bases and J gave up 5 bases, with 16 bases separating them. CDR3 amino acids: CASSPRGGQHQPQHF. The CDR3 bases are TGTGCCAGCAGCCCCCGGGGGGGGCAACATCAGCCCCAGCATTTT.

V usage is TRBV10-3 and J usage is TRBJ2-7; no clear D gene. The CDR3 has 11 residues. The V and J ends lost 9 bases and 2 bases respectively, with 8 bases between them. Germline loops: CDR1 ENHRY, CDR2 SYGVKD. CDR3 sequence reads: CAIAPTYEQYF. The DNA of the CDR3 is TGTGCCATAGCCCCAACCTACGAGCAGTACTTC.

This clone has only a few counts. The J gene is TRBJ1-5, the V gene TRBV30; D is possibly TRBD1 (5 bases). The germline V gene has CDR1 GTSNPN and CDR2 SVGIG (reference sequence). The CDR3 consists of 15 residues. V was clipped by 2 bases and J by 4 bases, with 15 bases between them. The CDR3, as DNA: TGTGCCTGGAGTCCTTATGCAGGGTCTAATCAGCCCCAGCATTTT. Translating it yields CAWSPYAGSNQPQHF.

The chain has TRBV10-3 and TRBJ2-5; no clear D gene. V was pared by 5 bases and J by 2 bases, with 9 bases between. This CDR3 is 13 amino acids long. The germline V gene has CDR1 ENHRY and CDR2 SYGVKD. CDR3 coding DNA: TGTGCCATCAGTTGGTCTACTCAAGAGACCCAGTACTTC. It specifies CAISWSTQETQYF.

V is TRBV5-4 and J is TRBJ1-1; 8 bases are shared with TRBD1. The CDR3 loop spans 14 amino acids. The trim removed 4 bases at V and 3 bases at J, leaving 5 bases unmatched. In germline, CDR1 is SGHNT, CDR2 YYREEE (reference sequence). This CDR3 reads CASSLQGVDTEAFF. The CDR3 coding sequence is TGTGCCAGCAGCCTACAGGGGGTTGACACTGAAGCTTTCTTT.

The chain is built from TRBV25-1 and TRBJ1-4; unclear D gene. Trimming left V 2 bases short and J 3 bases short, with 7 bases between. The germline V gene encodes CDR1 MGHDK and CDR2 SYGVNS. This CDR3 is 14 amino acids long. DNA of the CDR3: TGTGCCAGCAGTGAAAGTTGGCCTAATGAAAAACTGTTTTTT. It encodes CASSESWPNEKLFF.

The table lists this clone with a few counts. The CDR3 region has the DNA TGTGCCAGCAGCTTAGACCTGCGTCAGCCCCAGCATTTT. Residues: CASSLDLRQPQHF. The V gene is TRBV7-6, the J gene TRBJ1-5; D remains unclear. The CDR3 covers 13 residues. The germline V gene encodes CDR1 SGHVS and CDR2 FNYEAQ. V lost 1 base and J 6 bases, leaving 7 bases between the germline ends.

There are a few counts of this clone. The V call is TRBV6-6, the J call TRBJ1-6; possible D gene TRBD1, 6 bases. Germline CDR1 is MNHNY and CDR2 is SVGAGI (reference sequence). V was pared by 6 bases and J by 9 bases, with 9 bases between. The CDR3 consists of 12 residues. The CDR3 protein is CASRRGISPLHF. CDR3 nucleotides: TGTGCCAGCAGGAGGGGGATTTCACCCCTCCACTTT.

The gene calls are TRBV19 and TRBJ1-6, with a possible D match to TRBD1 (6 bases). The CDR3 spans 15 residues. Germline CDR1 is LNHDA and CDR2 is SQIVND (reference sequence). Trimming cost V 1 base and J 10 bases, with 14 bases left between them. CDR3 residues: CASSIVDRHASPLHF. The CDR3 DNA reads TGTGCCAGTAGTATAGTCGACAGGCATGCATCACCCCTCCACTTT.

This clone was picked up a small number of times. The rearrangement links TRBV5-4 to TRBJ2-2, with unresolved D. The V gene's germline CDR1 is SGHNT and CDR2 YYREEE (reference sequence). This CDR3 has 15 residues. V dropped 1 base and J dropped 6 bases, with 13 bases sitting between them. CDR3 in amino acids: CASSLLSGVAGELFF. The DNA for the CDR3 is TGTGCCAGCAGCTTGCTAAGTGGCGTGGCCGGGGAGCTGTTTTTT.

This chain joins TRBV5-1 and TRBJ2-5; the match to TRBD2 covers 9 bases. The length of the CDR3 is 16 residues. The ends lost 9 bases at V and 4 bases at J; junction bases unmatched: 16. Germline CDR1 and CDR2: SGHRS and YFSETQ. CDR3 nucleotide sequence: TGCGCCACCCAACCCGGCCGAGCGGGGGGCCGAGAGACCCAGTACTTC. This translates into CATQPGRAGGRETQYF.

In this sample, this clone turned up a few times. The chain couples TRBV9 to TRBJ2-7; no clear D gene. CDR1 is SGDLS, CDR2 YYNGEE, per germline. Trimming took 4 bases from V and 2 from J, leaving 13 bases between them. The CDR3 totals 14 residues. The CDR3 protein is CASSPRTVPYEQYF. CDR3 DNA: TGTGCCAGCAGCCCCAGGACGGTCCCCTACGAGCAGTACTTC.

This clone has more than one count but fewer than ten. Other DNA sequences in the sample encode the same CDR3. The chain combines TRBV2 with TRBJ2-7, with D unresolved. V lost 1 base and J 3 bases, leaving 4 bases between the germline ends. CDR1 SNHLY and CDR2 FYNNEI come from the germline V gene. This CDR3 spans 12 amino acids. CDR3 protein: CASSEGGYEQYF. CDR3 DNA sequence: TGTGCCAGCAGTGAAGGGGGCTACGAGCAGTACTTC.